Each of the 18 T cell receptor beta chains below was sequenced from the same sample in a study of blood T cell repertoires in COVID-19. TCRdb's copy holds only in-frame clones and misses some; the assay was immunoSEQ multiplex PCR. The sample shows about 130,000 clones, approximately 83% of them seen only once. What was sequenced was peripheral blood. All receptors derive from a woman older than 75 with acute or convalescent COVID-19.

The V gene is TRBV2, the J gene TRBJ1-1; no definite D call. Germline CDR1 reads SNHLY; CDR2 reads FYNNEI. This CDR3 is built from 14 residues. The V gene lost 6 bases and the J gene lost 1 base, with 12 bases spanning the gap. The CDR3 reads CASSLISGNTEAFF. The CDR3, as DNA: TGTGCCAGCAGCCTGATTAGCGGGAACACTGAAGCTTTCTTT.

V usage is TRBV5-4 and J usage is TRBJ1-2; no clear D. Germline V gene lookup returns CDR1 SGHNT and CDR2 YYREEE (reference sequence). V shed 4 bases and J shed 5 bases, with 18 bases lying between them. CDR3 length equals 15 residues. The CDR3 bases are TGTGCCAGCAGCACTTCTATCCGATTAGTTTATGGCTACACCTTC. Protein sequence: CASSTSIRLVYGYTF. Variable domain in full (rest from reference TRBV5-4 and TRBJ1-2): ETGVTQSPTHLIKTRGQQVTLRCSSQSGHNTVSWYQQALGQGPQFIFQYYREEENGRGNFPPRFSGLQFPNYSSELNVNALELDDSALYLCASSTSIRLVYGYTFGSGTRLTVV.

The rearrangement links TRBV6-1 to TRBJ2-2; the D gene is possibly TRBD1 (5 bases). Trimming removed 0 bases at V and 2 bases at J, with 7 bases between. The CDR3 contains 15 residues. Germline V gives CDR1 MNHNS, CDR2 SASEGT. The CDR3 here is CASSEARTNTGELFF. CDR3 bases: TGTGCCAGCAGTGAAGCCCGGACAAACACCGGGGAGCTGTTTTTT.

CDR3 bases: TGTGCCAGCAGCCGAGGGACAGGCAATCAGCCCCAGCATTTT. Protein: CASSRGTGNQPQHF. This chain links TRBV6-5 with TRBJ1-5; TRBD1 matches at 7 bases. Germline assignment: CDR1 MNHEY and CDR2 SVGAGI. CDR3 length equals 14 residues. The V and J ends lost 6 bases and 2 bases, in that order; junction bases with no gene match: 4.

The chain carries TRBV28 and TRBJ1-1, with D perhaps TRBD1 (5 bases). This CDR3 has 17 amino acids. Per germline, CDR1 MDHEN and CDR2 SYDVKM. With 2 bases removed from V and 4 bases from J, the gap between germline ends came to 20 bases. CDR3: CASSLRRGRGWVTEAFF. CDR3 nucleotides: TGTGCCAGCAGTTTACGCCGAGGACGGGGGTGGGTCACTGAAGCTTTCTTT.

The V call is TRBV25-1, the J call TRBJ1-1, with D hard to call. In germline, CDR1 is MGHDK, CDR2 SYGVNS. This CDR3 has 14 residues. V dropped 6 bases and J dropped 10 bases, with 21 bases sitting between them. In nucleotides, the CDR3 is TGTGCCAGCAGCCCCCCGCGAGGGAGGGTTACAGCTTTCTTT. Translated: CASSPPRGRVTAFF.

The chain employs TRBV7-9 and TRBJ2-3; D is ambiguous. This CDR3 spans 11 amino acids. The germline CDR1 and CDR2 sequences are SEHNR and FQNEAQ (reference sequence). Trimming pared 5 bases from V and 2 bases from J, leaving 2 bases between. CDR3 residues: CASSHTDTQYF. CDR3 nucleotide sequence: TGTGCCAGCAGCCACACAGATACGCAGTATTTT.

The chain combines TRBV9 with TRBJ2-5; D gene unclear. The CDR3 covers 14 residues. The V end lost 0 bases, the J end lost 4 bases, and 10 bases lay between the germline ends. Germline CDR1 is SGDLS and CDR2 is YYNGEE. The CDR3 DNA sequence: TGTGCCAGCAGCGTAGATAGCCATCGAGAGACCCAGTACTTC. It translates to CASSVDSHRETQYF.

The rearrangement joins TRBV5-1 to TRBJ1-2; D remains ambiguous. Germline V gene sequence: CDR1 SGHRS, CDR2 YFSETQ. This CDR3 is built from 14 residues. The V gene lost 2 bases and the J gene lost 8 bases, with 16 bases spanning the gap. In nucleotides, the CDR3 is TGCGCCAGCAGCTTAAAACCAGGCCCGGGGGGCTACACCTTC. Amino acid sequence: CASSLKPGPGGYTF.

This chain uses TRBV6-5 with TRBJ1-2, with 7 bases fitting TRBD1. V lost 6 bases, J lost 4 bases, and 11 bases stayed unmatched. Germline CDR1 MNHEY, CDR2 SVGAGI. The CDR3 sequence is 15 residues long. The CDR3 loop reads CASSPGQKPIYGYTF. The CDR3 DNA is TGTGCCAGCAGCCCGGGACAGAAGCCAATCTATGGCTACACCTTC.

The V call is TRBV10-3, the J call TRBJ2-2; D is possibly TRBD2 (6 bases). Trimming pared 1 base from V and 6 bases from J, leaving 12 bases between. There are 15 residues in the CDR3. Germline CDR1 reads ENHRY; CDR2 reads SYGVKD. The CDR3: CAISEFGGSSGELFF. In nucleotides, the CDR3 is TGTGCCATCAGTGAGTTCGGGGGATCCTCCGGGGAGCTGTTTTTT.

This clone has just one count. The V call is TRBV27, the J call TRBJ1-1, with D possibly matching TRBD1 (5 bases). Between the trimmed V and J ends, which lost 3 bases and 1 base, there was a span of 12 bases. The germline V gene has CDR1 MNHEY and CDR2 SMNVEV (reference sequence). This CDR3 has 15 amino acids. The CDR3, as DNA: TGTGCCAGCAGTTTTACCCCTCAGGGGAACACTGAAGCTTTCTTT. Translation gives CASSFTPQGNTEAFF.

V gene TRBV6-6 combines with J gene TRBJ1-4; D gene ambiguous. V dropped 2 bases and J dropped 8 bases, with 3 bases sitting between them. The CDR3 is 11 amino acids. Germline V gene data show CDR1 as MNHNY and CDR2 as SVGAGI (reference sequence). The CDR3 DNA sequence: TGTGCCAGCAGTTACGCGGAAAAACTGTTTTTT. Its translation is CASSYAEKLFF.

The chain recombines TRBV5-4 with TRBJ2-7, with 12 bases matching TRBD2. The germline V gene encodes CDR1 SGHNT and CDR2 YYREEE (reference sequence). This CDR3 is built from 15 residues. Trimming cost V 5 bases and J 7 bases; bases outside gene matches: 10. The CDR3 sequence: CASSNPSGGAEEQYF. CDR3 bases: TGTGCCAGCAGTAACCCTAGCGGGGGGGCGGAGGAGCAGTACTTC. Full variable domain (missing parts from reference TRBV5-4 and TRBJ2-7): ETGVTQSPTHLIKTRGQQVTLRCSSQSGHNTVSWYQQALGQGPQFIFQYYREEENGRGNFPPRFSGLQFPNYSSELNVNALELDDSALYLCASSNPSGGAEEQYFGPGTRLTVT.

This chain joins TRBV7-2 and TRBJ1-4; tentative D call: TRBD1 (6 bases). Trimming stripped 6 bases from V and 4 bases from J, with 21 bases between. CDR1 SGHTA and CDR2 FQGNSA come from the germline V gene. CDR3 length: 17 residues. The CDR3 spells CASRSTGTTNYNEKLFF. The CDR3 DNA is TGTGCCAGCAGATCCACAGGGACCACGAACTATAATGAAAAACTGTTTTTT.

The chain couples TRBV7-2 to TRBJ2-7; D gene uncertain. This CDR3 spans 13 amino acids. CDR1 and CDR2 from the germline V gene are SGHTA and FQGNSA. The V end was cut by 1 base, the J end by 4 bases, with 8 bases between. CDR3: CASSLDPGYEQYV. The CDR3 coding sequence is TGTGCCAGCAGCTTAGACCCAGGTTACGAGCAGTACGTC.

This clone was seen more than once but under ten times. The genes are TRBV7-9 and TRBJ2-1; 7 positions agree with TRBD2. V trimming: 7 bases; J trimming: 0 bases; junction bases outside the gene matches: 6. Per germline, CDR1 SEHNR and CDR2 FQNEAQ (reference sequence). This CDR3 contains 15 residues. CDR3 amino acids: CASNNLAVSYNEQFF. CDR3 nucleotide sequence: TGTGCCAGCAACAATCTAGCGGTCTCCTACAATGAGCAGTTCTTC.

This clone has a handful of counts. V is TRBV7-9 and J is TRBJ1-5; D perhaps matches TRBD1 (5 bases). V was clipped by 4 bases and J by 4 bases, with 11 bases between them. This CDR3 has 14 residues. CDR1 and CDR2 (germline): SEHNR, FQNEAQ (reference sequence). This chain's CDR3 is CASSSSGANQPQHF. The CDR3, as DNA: TGTGCCAGCAGCTCCTCTGGGGCAAATCAGCCCCAGCATTTT.